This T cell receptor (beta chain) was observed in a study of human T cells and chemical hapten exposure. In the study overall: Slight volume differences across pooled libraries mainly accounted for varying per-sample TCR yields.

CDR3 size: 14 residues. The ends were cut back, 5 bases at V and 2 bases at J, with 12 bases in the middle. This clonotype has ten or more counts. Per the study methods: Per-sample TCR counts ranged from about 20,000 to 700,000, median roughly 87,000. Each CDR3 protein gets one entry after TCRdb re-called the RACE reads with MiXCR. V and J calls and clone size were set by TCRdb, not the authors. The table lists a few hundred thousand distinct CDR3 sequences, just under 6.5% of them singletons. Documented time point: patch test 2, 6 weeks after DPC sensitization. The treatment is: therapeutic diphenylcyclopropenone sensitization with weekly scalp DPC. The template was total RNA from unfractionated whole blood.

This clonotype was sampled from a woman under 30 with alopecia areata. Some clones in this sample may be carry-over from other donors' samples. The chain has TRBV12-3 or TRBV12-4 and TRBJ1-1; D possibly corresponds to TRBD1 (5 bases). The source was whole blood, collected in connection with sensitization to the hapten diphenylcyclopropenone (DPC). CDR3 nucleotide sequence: TGTGCCAGCAGTCCCGGACACTCCAACACTGAAGCTTTCTTT. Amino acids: CASSPGHSNTEAFF.